This T cell receptor beta chain was identified during a study of CD8 T cells in ankylosing spondylitis. Study outcomes and limitations: Seemingly distinctive of ankylosing spondylitis blood was a TCR beta motif formed by eight highly homologous variants.

MiXCR, run by TCRdb on the 5' RACE reads, gives a single entry per CDR3 protein. The table shows 400,000 to 450,000 distinct CDR3 sequences, with 17% occurring only once. This clonotype came up a few times. Its antigen remains unknown. Trimming removed 1 base from V and 7 bases from J, with 14 bases in between. Germline lookup yields CDR1 MGHRA and CDR2 YSYEKL. The CDR3 runs 16 residues. The source is a male donor with ankylosing spondylitis. The J gene is TRBJ1-6, the V gene TRBV4-1; D is undetermined. Sequenced sample: blood, either unsorted or a sorted T cell fraction (not recorded which). The CDR3, as DNA: TGCGCCAGCAGCCAAGCCGGCGACATTAGGAATTCACCCCTCCACTTT. Its translation is CASSQAGDIRNSPLHF.